This T cell receptor (beta chain) was recorded in a study of blood T cells in healthy people across ages. The overall study: Template switching retrieved approximately one barcoded beta molecule for each two T cells.

Findings of the study overall: A strong correlation was found between TCR beta diversity and the percentage of naive T cells.

About this clonotype: The antigen remains unidentified.

With a J-beta primer mix and a sample-barcoded 5' primer, a second PCR ran roughly 6 to 11 cycles. In TCRdb, the 5' RACE reads were re-called with MiXCR into one record per CDR3 protein. This sample has about 570,000 distinct CDR3 sequences, with 27% found just once. The CDR3 has 14 amino acids. Germline-derived CDR1 and CDR2 are ENHRY and SYGVKD. V trimming: 5 bases; J trimming: 4 bases; junction bases outside the gene matches: 4. The V gene is TRBV10-3, the J gene TRBJ2-7, with 11 bases matching TRBD2. This clonotype originated in a woman in her 70s in good health. Sequencing was done on a sample of blood. The CDR3 region is CAISLAGGVYEQYF. CDR3 coding DNA: TGTGCCATCAGTCTAGCGGGGGGTGTGTACGAGCAGTACTTC.